A single sample is the source of the 23 T cell receptor beta chains below, sequenced in a study of tumor and adjacent non-tumor tissue in lung cancer (dated by TCRdb to the late 2010s). RNA was extracted from bulk unsorted tissue and checked for quality with a NanoDrop ND-1000 and an Agilent 2100. The library was generated by multiplex PCR. TCRdb lists the instrument as Illumina HiSeq 2500. TCRbeta libraries were constructed through three rounds of nested PCR with primers (Table S4) according to protocols modified from ARM-PCR. Using fastp at Q25 and MiXCR, TCRdb reprocessed the public reads and kept productive beta chains. Records with the same CDR3 protein are collapsed into one entry carrying the most frequent genes and DNA. This sample comprises fewer than 120,000 distinct CDR3 sequences, about 87% of them detected only once. The ten largest account for 20% to 25% of the sample. The specimen was lung tumor tissue. These receptors came from a man in his 70s with non-small cell lung cancer.

On this clonotype itself: One end of the junction fails to match germline, which may point to a read error. CDR3 protein: CASIQGQGTDGNTF. In DNA form, the CDR3 reads TGTGCCAGCATCCAAGGACAGGGAACGGATGGCAACACCTTC. This chain links TRBV11-2 with TRBJ1-2, with 8 bases matching TRBD1. CDR1 is SGHAT and CDR2 is FQNNGV in the germline V gene. The CDR3 runs to 14 residues.

Points on this clonotype: The missing conserved phenylalanine or tryptophan at the end of this CDR3 makes a read error likely. This chain uses TRBV4-1 with TRBJ2-2; D perhaps matches TRBD2 (6 bases). CDR3 length: 19 amino acids. In germline, CDR1 is MGHRA, CDR2 YSYEKL. The CDR3: CASSQGSFWAGSVTGELFS. In DNA, the CDR3 is TGCGCCAGCAGCCAAGGTTCATTTTGGGCGGGATCAGTCACCGGGGAACTGTTTTCT.

The V gene is TRBV10-3, the J gene TRBJ2-3; no clear D. The V end lost 4 bases, the J end lost 5 bases, and 7 bases lay between the germline ends. CDR3 length equals 12 residues. In germline, CDR1 is ENHRY, CDR2 SYGVKD. The CDR3 nucleotides read TGTGCCATCAGTGTTAGTGAAGATACGCAGTATTTT. Translated: CAISVSEDTQYF.

This chain uses TRBV11-3 with TRBJ1-1; D is perhaps TRBD1 (5 bases). The CDR3 runs 16 residues. CDR1 SGHNT and CDR2 YENEEA come from the germline V gene. Trimming cost V 3 bases and J 2 bases, with 16 bases left between them. CDR3 nucleotide sequence: TGTGCCAGCAGCTTCCAGGGCAGAACCCTTAACACTGAAGCTTTCTTT. It translates to CASSFQGRTLNTEAFF.

With respect to this clonotype: The junction departs from the called germline gene at one end, perhaps through a read error. This chain uses TRBV29-1 with TRBJ1-1; D gene uncertain. The V gene's germline CDR1 is SQVTM and CDR2 ANQGSEA. The CDR3 loop spans 12 amino acids. The CDR3 sequence: CSARPGNTEVLF. CDR3 DNA sequence: TGCAGCGCCAGACCGGGGAACACTGAAGTTTTATTT.

About this clonotype: Relative to the germline gene, one junction end is altered; a read error may explain this. The chain links TRBV10-3 to TRBJ2-2, with TRBD1 matching over 8 bases. The germline CDR1 and CDR2 sequences are ENHRY and SYGVKD. The length of the CDR3 is 15 residues. As DNA, the CDR3 is TGTGCCATCGCAACAGGGGCAAGTTACACAGGGGGGCTGTTTTTT. Its translation is CAIATGASYTGGLFF.

Points on this clonotype: One end of the junction varies from germline; a read error may be responsible. The rearrangement uses TRBV7-2 and TRBJ2-2, with D perhaps given as TRBD1 or TRBD2 (5 bases each). Germline V gene lookup returns CDR1 SGHTA and CDR2 FQGNSA. The CDR3 runs to 17 residues. The CDR3 here is CASSLYYPGISPGDLFF. The CDR3 DNA reads as TGTGCCAGCAGCTTATACTATCCCGGGATTAGTCCCGGGGACCTGTTTTTT.

CDR3 protein: CASSSGLGIPGVNEQFF. The CDR3 DNA sequence: TGTGCCAGTAGTAGCGGCCTTGGAATCCCAGGGGTCAATGAGCAGTTCTTC. The chain uses TRBV19 and TRBJ2-1; tentative D call: TRBD1 (6 bases). The V end lost 4 bases, the J end lost 6 bases, and 22 bases lay between the germline ends. Germline V CDR1 and CDR2: LNHDA, SQIVND (reference sequence). The CDR3 consists of 17 residues.

Notes on this clonotype: A much more abundant neighbour one base away suggests this may be a read error. This chain uses TRBV5-1 with TRBJ2-7; D is possibly TRBD1 (6 bases). The V gene's germline CDR1 is SGHRS and CDR2 YFSETQ. The CDR3 covers 15 residues. Trimming left V 4 bases short and J 2 bases short, with 16 bases between. CDR3 region: CASSLGHGIAYEQYF. The CDR3 coding sequence is TGCGCCAGCAGCCTGGGACATGGAATTGCCTACGAGCAGTACTTC.

This clonotype occurred once. At one of its ends the junction is not consistent with the germline gene, which may arise from a read error. CDR3 protein: CSVEARGEIQYF. The CDR3 bases are TGCAGTGTTGAGGCAAGGGGAGAGATCCAGTACTTC. J is TRBJ2-5 and V is TRBV29-1; D could derive from TRBD1 or TRBD2 (5 bases each). Germline CDR1 is SQVTM and CDR2 is ANQGSEA. CDR3 length equals 12 residues. Variable domain in full (rest from reference TRBV29-1 and TRBJ2-5): SAVISQKPSRDICQRGTSLTIQCQVDSQVTMMFWYRQQPGQSLTLIATANQGSEATYESGFVIDKFPISRPNLTFSTLTVSNMSPEDSSIYLCSVEARGEIQYFGPGTRLLVL.

As regards this clonotype: An end of the junction does not agree with germline; a read error may underlie this. The chain combines TRBV5-1 with TRBJ2-3, with D perhaps matching TRBD1 (6 bases). CDR3 size: 18 residues. Germline V gives CDR1 SGHRS, CDR2 YFSETQ. The CDR3 region has the DNA TGTGCCAGCAGTTCAAGGGGACATGGGGCCGTGGTGGCAGATACGCAGTACTTT. It encodes CASSSRGHGAVVADTQYF.

A remark on this clonotype: This may arise from a read error, as a much more abundant clone is one base away. The V and J genes are TRBV5-6 and TRBJ1-1, with unresolved D. Germline values: CDR1 SGHDT, CDR2 YYEEEE. V was cut by 2 bases and J by 1 base, with 12 bases left in between. The CDR3 is made up of 15 amino acids. The CDR3 spells CASSFRGRSNTEAFF. The CDR3 DNA follows: TGTGCCAGCAGCTTCCGAGGGAGATCGAACACTGAAGCTTTCTTT.

This clonotype was detected a few times. Since a much larger clone is just one base distant, this may be a read error. No conserved phenylalanine or tryptophan is present at the end of the CDR3, so a read error is the likely explanation. The CDR3 coding sequence is TGCAGTGCTAACTCGGACAGCGATAATTCACCCCTCCACATT. This gives the protein CSANSDSDNSPLHI. The chain joins TRBV20-1 to TRBJ1-6, with D maybe TRBD1 (6 bases). Deletions cut 4 bases from V and 5 bases from J, with 12 bases between. The CDR3 has 14 residues. Germline-derived CDR1 and CDR2 are DFQATT and SNEGSKA (reference sequence).

As concerns this clonotype: A clone one base away is much larger, so this may be a read error. This sequence joins TRBV20-1 and TRBJ1-1; D call uncertain. Germline lookup yields CDR1 DFQATT and CDR2 SNEGSKA (reference sequence). The V end lost 5 bases, the J end lost 3 bases, and 7 bases lay between the germline ends. The CDR3 covers 11 residues. The CDR3 region is CSAPGDTEAFF. DNA of the CDR3: TGCAGTGCTCCCGGGGACACTGAAGCTTTCTTT.

This clonotype was seen a handful of times. The junction shows a germline mismatch at one end, possibly a read error. The chain employs TRBV10-2 and TRBJ2-1; TRBD1 matches at 8 bases. The germline gives CDR1 WSHSY, CDR2 SAAADI. The CDR3 totals 12 residues. CDR3 sequence: CATWDRTYKQFF. The CDR3 DNA is TGCGCCACCTGGGACAGGACGTATAAGCAATTCTTC.

About this clonotype: As the CDR3 is not closed by the conserved phenylalanine or tryptophan, this likely results from a read error. The DNA is omitted, as the CDR3 cannot be located on it reliably, and the CDR3 follows TCRdb's listing. This sequence joins TRBV10-3 and TRBJ1-1. CDR1 and CDR2 (germline): ENHRY, SYGVKD. Both ends counted, the CDR3 spans 14 residues. The CDR3 reads CAISESEVNTEAII.

About this clonotype: The junction and the germline gene differ at one end; a read error may be behind it. The chain employs TRBV5-1 and TRBJ1-4; possibly TRBD1 for D (5 bases). This CDR3 is built from 14 residues. Germline CDR1 SGHRS, CDR2 YFSETQ. The CDR3 region is CASSLGQGNENLFF. CDR3 nucleotide sequence: TGCGCCAGCAGCCTGGGGCAGGGAAATGAAAATCTGTTTTTT.

With regard to this clonotype: A read error may explain this, as a much larger clone is one base away. CDR3 nucleotides: TGTGCCAGCAGTTTAATCCAACCGGGACAGGGGGACATTCAGTACTTC. It specifies CASSLIQPGQGDIQYF. V and J are TRBV28 and TRBJ2-4, with 11 bases matching TRBD1. There are 16 residues in the CDR3. In germline, CDR1 is MDHEN, CDR2 SYDVKM. V dropped 2 bases and J dropped 8; count of bases not matched to a gene: 8.

Ten or more counts support this clonotype. This rearrangement joins TRBV6-5 to TRBJ1-6, with a tentative D call TRBD1 (6 bases). Germline CDR1 is MNHEY and CDR2 is SVGAGI. The CDR3 has 16 residues. V was pared by 0 bases and J by 4 bases, with 10 bases between. In nucleotides, the CDR3 is TGTGCCAGCAGTTACTCGAGGGGGGCTTATAATTCACCCCTCCACTTT. This encodes CASSYSRGAYNSPLHF.

The chain carries TRBV12-3 or TRBV12-4 and TRBJ2-5; 8 positions match TRBD1. The CDR3 length is 13 residues. For the CDR3, the DNA is TGTGTCTGCAGACCCGGACAGGGCTCCACCCAGTACTTC. It is translated as CVCRPGQGSTQYF.

There are many counts of this clonotype. A much larger clone differs by one base, so this may be a read error. The chain combines TRBV6-2 or TRBV6-3 with TRBJ1-5; tentative D call: TRBD1 (5 bases). Trimming left V 10 bases short and J 3 bases short, with 10 bases between. Per germline, CDR1 MNHEY and CDR2 SVGEGT. The CDR3 is made up of 12 amino acids. The CDR3 spells CAIQGTNQPQHF. CDR3 DNA: TGTGCCATCCAGGGAACCAATCAGCCCCAGCATTTT.

Remarks on this clonotype: The junction shows a germline mismatch at one end, possibly a read error. This chain connects TRBV4-1 to TRBJ2-5, with D uncertain. The germline V gene has CDR1 MGHRA and CDR2 YSYEKL. CDR3 size: 14 residues. The CDR3 sequence is CASNQYQLQETQYF. In DNA, the CDR3 is TGCGCCAGCAACCAGTACCAGCTCCAAGAGACCCAGTATTTC.

A remark on this clonotype: A clone one base away is much larger, so this may be a read error. V gene TRBV10-3 combines with J gene TRBJ2-7; TRBD1 aligns across 7 bases. Germline CDR1 is ENHRY and CDR2 is SYGVKD. The CDR3 loop spans 14 amino acids. V gave up 6 bases and J gave up 6 bases; unmatched junction bases: 11. CDR3 coding DNA: TGTGCCATCAGAGCGGACAGGAGAGGATCCGAGCAGTACTTC. Its protein product is CAIRADRRGSEQYF.